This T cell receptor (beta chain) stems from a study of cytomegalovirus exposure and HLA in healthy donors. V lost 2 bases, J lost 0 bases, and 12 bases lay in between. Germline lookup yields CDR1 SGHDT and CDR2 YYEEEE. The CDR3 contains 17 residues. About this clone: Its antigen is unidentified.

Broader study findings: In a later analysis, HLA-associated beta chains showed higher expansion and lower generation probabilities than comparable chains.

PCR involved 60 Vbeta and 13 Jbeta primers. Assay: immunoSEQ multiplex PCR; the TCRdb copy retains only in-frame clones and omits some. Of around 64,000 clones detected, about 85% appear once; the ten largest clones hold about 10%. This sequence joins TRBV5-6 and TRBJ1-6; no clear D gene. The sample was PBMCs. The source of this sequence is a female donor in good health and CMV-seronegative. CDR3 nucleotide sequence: TGTGCCAGCAGCTTTAGACGTAGGAGCTCCTATAATTCACCCCTCCACTTT. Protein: CASSFRRRSSYNSPLHF.